These 13 T cell receptor beta chains were all obtained from the same sample, sequenced in a study of blood T cell repertoires in COVID-19. Assay: immunoSEQ multiplex PCR; the TCRdb copy retains only in-frame clones and omits some. The repertoire includes 250,000 or so clones, 88% of them detected once, and around 6.3% sits in the top ten. Sequencing was performed on peripheral blood. Receptors originate from a woman between 25 and 40 years old with COVID-19, enrolled during active disease.

The chain uses TRBV4-3 and TRBJ2-5; 10 nucleotides line up with TRBD1. CDR1 and CDR2 (germline): LGHNA, YSLEER. V lost 2 bases and J lost 5; bases outside the gene matches: 8. This CDR3 is 16 amino acids long. The CDR3, as DNA: TGCGCCAGCAGCCAACAACAGGACAGGGGGTATGAGACCCAGTACTTC. Protein: CASSQQQDRGYETQYF.

V and J are TRBV12-1 and TRBJ2-7; no check of the table's D call, TRBD2, against the DNA was made. TRBV12-1 is described as a pseudogene. This CDR3 has 15 amino acids. This CDR3 reads CASSFVPSGPYEQYV. The CDR3 DNA sequence: TGTGCCAGCAGCTTTGTACCTAGCGGACCCTACGAGCAGTACGTC.

This clone was observed a few times. The chain couples TRBV5-4 to TRBJ2-5; tentatively, D is TRBD1 (5 bases). Germline CDR1 and CDR2: SGHNT and YYREEE (reference sequence). CDR3 length equals 14 residues. The V end lost 0 bases, the J end lost 3 bases, and 9 bases lay between the germline ends. The CDR3 DNA is TGTGCCAGCAGCTTGGGGTCAGGGAAAGAGACCCAGTACTTC. Its translation is CASSLGSGKETQYF.

The V and J genes are TRBV4-3 and TRBJ2-5; TRBD1 aligns across 10 bases. The CDR3 has 14 amino acids. Germline CDR1 reads LGHNA; CDR2 reads YSLEER. J was trimmed by 3 bases and V by 4 bases; bases with no gene match: 2. Here the CDR3 reads CASSPGTGEETQYF. CDR3 nucleotide sequence: TGCGCCAGCAGCCCAGGGACAGGGGAAGAGACCCAGTACTTC.

The chain links TRBV9 to TRBJ2-3; D gene uncertain. Trimming removed 4 bases at V and 1 base at J, with 16 bases between. This CDR3 spans 16 amino acids. Germline CDR1 and CDR2: SGDLS and YYNGEE. The CDR3 DNA sequence: TGTGCCAGCAGCCCCCCCGGAGCGCTACGCACAGATACGCAGTATTTT. This gives the protein CASSPPGALRTDTQYF.

The chain couples TRBV7-2 to TRBJ2-1, with 7 bases that match TRBD2. CDR3 size: 16 residues. In germline, CDR1 is SGHTA, CDR2 FQGNSA. With 5 bases clipped from V and 3 bases from J, the junction kept 10 bases outside the gene matches. The CDR3 loop reads CASSPRSGAHYNEQFF. Written as DNA, the CDR3 is TGTGCCAGCAGCCCCAGGAGCGGGGCGCACTACAATGAGCAGTTCTTC.

The rearrangement uses TRBV7-2 and TRBJ2-7, with no clear D. The CDR3 has 15 amino acids. V lost 3 bases, J lost 4 bases, and 16 bases lay in between. Germline values: CDR1 SGHTA, CDR2 FQGNSA. The CDR3 sequence is CASSFVGMEQYEQYV. The DNA of the CDR3 is TGTGCCAGCAGCTTTGTAGGAATGGAGCAATACGAGCAGTACGTC.

The chain recombines TRBV7-5 with TRBJ2-2; the table calls TRBD2, which could not be checked here. TRBV7-5 is a pseudogene. The CDR3 has 17 amino acids. The CDR3 DNA reads as TGTGCCAGAAGCCCTGGTGAAGCGGGGGGGCCAACTGGGGAGCTGTTTTTT. Protein: CARSPGEAGGPTGELFF.

The chain has TRBV11-3 and TRBJ1-1; no clear D gene. CDR1 and CDR2 from the germline V gene are SGHNT and YENEEA. V was shortened by 5 bases and J by 3 bases, with 7 bases between the two germline ends. The CDR3 length is 12 residues. In DNA, the CDR3 is TGTGCCAGCAGCCGAGATTACACTGAAGCTTTCTTT. Amino acids: CASSRDYTEAFF.

The V gene is TRBV14, the J gene TRBJ1-2; no clear D gene. CDR3 size: 13 residues. Germline V gives CDR1 SGHDN, CDR2 FVKESK. The ends were cut back, 1 base at V and 3 bases at J, with 6 bases in the middle. The CDR3 DNA sequence: TGTGCCAGCAGCCAAGGACGGGACTATGGCTACACCTTC. This translates into CASSQGRDYGYTF.

The chain combines TRBV9 with TRBJ2-3; maybe TRBD1 (5 bases). Germline V gene sequence: CDR1 SGDLS, CDR2 YYNGEE. The CDR3 extends over 15 amino acids. V was cut by 4 bases and J by 2 bases, with 14 bases left in between. CDR3 amino acids: CASSTPTDLTDTQYF. The CDR3 region has the DNA TGTGCCAGCAGCACTCCGACAGACCTCACAGATACGCAGTATTTT. Drawing the rest from reference TRBV9 and TRBJ2-3, the complete variable domain is DSGVTQTPKHLITATGQRVTLRCSPRSGDLSVYWYQQSLDQGLQFLIQYYNGEERAKGNILERFSAQQFPDLHSELNLSSLELGDSALYFCASSTPTDLTDTQYFGPGTRLTVL.

The chain carries TRBV7-2 and TRBJ2-1, with TRBD2 matching over 8 bases. CDR1 is SGHTA and CDR2 is FQGNSA in the germline V gene. There are 16 residues in the CDR3. V lost 5 bases, J lost 4 bases, and 10 bases stayed unmatched. CDR3 loop: CASSLPPGGGYNEQFF. The DNA of the CDR3 is TGTGCCAGCAGCCTACCCCCTGGCGGGGGGTACAATGAGCAGTTCTTC.

The chain joins TRBV4-2 to TRBJ1-2; 7 bases match TRBD1. J lost 0 bases, V lost 4 bases, and 8 bases had no gene match. The CDR3 spans 16 residues. In germline, CDR1 is LGHNA, CDR2 YNFKEQ. The CDR3 loop is CASSPRQGEANYGYTF. CDR3 coding DNA: TGTGCCAGCAGCCCGAGACAGGGAGAGGCTAACTATGGCTACACCTTC.